One sample yielded the 27 T cell receptor beta chains listed below, sequenced in a study of T cell responses to AZD1222 COVID-19 vaccine. Profiling relied on immunoSEQ multiplex PCR, and the TCRdb table lists in-frame clones only, not all of them. Seen here are some 160,000 clones, about 92% observed once, and the top ten hold about 1%. The sample here was peripheral blood, taken on day 0 of AZD1222 vaccination. These receptors were collected from an adult in good health.

V usage is TRBV25-1 and J usage is TRBJ1-1; D call uncertain. CDR1 and CDR2 from the germline V gene are MGHDK and SYGVNS. CDR3 length: 13 residues. V was trimmed by 2 bases and J by 7 bases, leaving 11 bases between them. The CDR3 region is CASSEGGNLEAFF. CDR3 DNA sequence: TGTGCCAGCAGTGAAGGTGGGAACCTTGAAGCTTTCTTT.

This clone was observed a handful of times. This sequence joins TRBV19 and TRBJ1-3; D unresolved. With 6 bases removed from V and 0 bases from J, the gap between germline ends came to 12 bases. This CDR3 is built from 15 residues. Germline CDR1 LNHDA, CDR2 SQIVND (reference sequence). CDR3 coding DNA: TGTGCCAGTAGCCTCCGGGGAAGCTCTGGAAACACCATATATTTT. The encoded protein is CASSLRGSSGNTIYF.

The chain couples TRBV6-5 to TRBJ1-2; TRBD1 is a possible D gene (5 bases). CDR3 length: 13 residues. Trimming stripped 4 bases from V and 2 bases from J, with 8 bases between. Germline loops: CDR1 MNHEY, CDR2 SVGAGI. The CDR3 sequence is CASSFRDNYGYTF. DNA for the CDR3: TGTGCCAGCAGTTTCAGGGACAACTATGGCTACACCTTC.

This chain joins TRBV20-1 and TRBJ2-3; 9 positions match TRBD2. This CDR3 region has 14 residues. Germline CDR1 is DFQATT and CDR2 is SNEGSKA (reference sequence). V lost 3 bases and J lost 7; bases outside the gene matches: 8. CDR3 DNA: TGCAGTGCTAGTTCCAGCGGGAGGTCTTATACGCAGTATTTT. The encoded protein is CSASSSGRSYTQYF.

The rearrangement links TRBV11-2 to TRBJ2-5, with TRBD2 matching 13 bases. CDR3 length: 19 amino acids. Germline trimming cut 1 base from V and 4 bases from J; bases unmatched to any gene: 12. CDR1 is SGHAT and CDR2 is FQNNGV in the germline V gene. The CDR3 reads CASSLGLTSGGSYGETQYF. CDR3 bases: TGTGCCAGCAGCTTAGGGCTGACTAGCGGGGGGTCCTATGGAGAGACCCAGTACTTC. Variable domain in full (rest from reference TRBV11-2 and TRBJ2-5): EAGVAQSPRYKIIEKRQSVAFWCNPISGHATLYWYQQILGQGPKLLIQFQNNGVVDDSQLPKDRFSAERLKGVDSTLKIQPAKLEDSAVYLCASSLGLTSGGSYGETQYFGPGTRLLVL.

The V call is TRBV1, the J call TRBJ2-3. TRBV1 is described as a pseudogene. The CDR3 is made up of 13 amino acids. CDR3 sequence reads: CTSSQEGTDTQYF. In DNA, the CDR3 is TGCACCAGCAGCCAAGAAGGCACAGATACGCAGTATTTT.

The CDR3 is CASSMNRGRSMEAFF. The CDR3 DNA reads as TGCGCCAGCAGCATGAACAGGGGGCGAAGCATGGAAGCTTTCTTT. The chain combines TRBV5-1 with TRBJ1-1; 9 nucleotides agree with TRBD1. CDR3 length: 15 residues. Germline values: CDR1 SGHRS, CDR2 YFSETQ. V lost 4 bases and J lost 8; bases outside the gene matches: 12.

V and J are TRBV19 and TRBJ1-1; 7 nucleotides agree with TRBD1. The germline CDR1 and CDR2 sequences are LNHDA and SQIVND (reference sequence). V trimming: 6 bases; J trimming: 8 bases; junction bases outside the gene matches: 15. This CDR3 is built from 15 residues. The CDR3 here is CASRRGMGQRYEAFF. The DNA for the CDR3 is TGTGCCAGTAGGCGAGGGATGGGACAGCGGTACGAAGCTTTCTTT. Based on the CDR3 plus reference TRBV19 and TRBJ1-1, the full variable domain is DGGITQSPKYLFRKEGQNVTLSCEQNLNHDAMYWYRQDPGQGLRLIYYSQIVNDFQKGDIAEGYSVSREKKESFPLTVTSAQKNPTAFYLCASRRGMGQRYEAFFGQGTRLTVV.

This sequence joins TRBV4-3 and TRBJ2-7; 10 nucleotides line up with TRBD2. The CDR3 totals 17 residues. Germline loops: CDR1 LGHNA, CDR2 YSLEER. The V and J ends lost 0 bases and 2 bases, in that order; junction bases with no gene match: 7. This chain's CDR3 is CASSQEAVAGGTYEQYF. The CDR3 region has the DNA TGCGCCAGCAGCCAAGAGGCAGTAGCGGGGGGAACCTACGAGCAGTACTTC.

V gene TRBV7-2 combines with J gene TRBJ1-5; D gene unclear. This CDR3 is 16 amino acids long. Germline V gene lookup returns CDR1 SGHTA and CDR2 FQGNSA. Trimming removed 0 bases at V and 2 bases at J, with 11 bases between. The CDR3, as DNA: TGTGCCAGCAGCTTAGCGTGGCAAGGACGCAATCAGCCCCAGCATTTT. Residues: CASSLAWQGRNQPQHF.

The rearrangement links TRBV5-1 to TRBJ2-7; tentatively, D is TRBD1 (6 bases). Germline V gene sequence: CDR1 SGHRS, CDR2 YFSETQ. This CDR3 is built from 14 residues. The V and J ends lost 1 base and 2 bases respectively, with 10 bases between them. The CDR3 is CASSLSGEPYEQYF. The CDR3 region has the DNA TGCGCCAGCAGCTTGTCAGGGGAACCCTACGAGCAGTACTTC.

Only one count was recorded for this clone. The CDR3 region is CASKLGTGGYTF. DNA of the CDR3: TGCGCCAGCAAACTGGGCACGGGTGGCTACACCTTC. V and J are TRBV5-1 and TRBJ1-2, with D unresolved. The CDR3 extends over 12 amino acids. The germline CDR1 and CDR2 sequences are SGHRS and YFSETQ. Trimming removed 6 bases from V and 7 bases from J, with 13 bases in between.

This clone showed up just once. This chain joins TRBV6-1 and TRBJ2-2; the D gene is possibly TRBD1 (6 bases). Per the germline V gene, CDR1 is MNHNS and CDR2 is SASEGT. This CDR3 contains 16 residues. V was cut by 0 bases and J by 3 bases, with 11 bases left in between. CDR3 region: CASSEAGGAYTGELFF. CDR3 bases: TGTGCCAGCAGTGAAGCTGGGGGCGCCTACACCGGGGAGCTGTTTTTT.

V and J are TRBV5-4 and TRBJ2-2; 8 positions agree with TRBD2. V lost 2 bases, J lost 4 bases, and 4 bases stayed unmatched. The CDR3 totals 15 residues. The germline V gene encodes CDR1 SGHNT and CDR2 YYREEE (reference sequence). The CDR3 spells CASSFGGEATGELFF. For the CDR3, the DNA is TGTGCCAGCAGCTTCGGGGGGGAGGCCACCGGGGAGCTGTTTTTT.

This clone was seen only a few times. The J gene is TRBJ1-2, the V gene TRBV2, with 9 bases that match TRBD1. The CDR3 runs to 12 residues. In germline, CDR1 is SNHLY, CDR2 FYNNEI. After removal of 9 bases from V and 5 bases from J, the junction contained 4 bases not matched to a gene. CDR3 residues: CARLDRGYGYTF. The DNA of the CDR3 is TGTGCCAGACTGGACAGGGGATATGGCTACACCTTC. Full variable domain (rest looked up from reference TRBV2 and TRBJ1-2): EPEVTQTPSHQVTQMGQEVILRCVPISNHLYFYWYRQILGQKVEFLVSFYNNEISEKSEIFDDQFSVERPDGSNFTLKIRSTKLEDSAMYFCARLDRGYGYTFGSGTRLTVV.

This clone showed up just once. V and J are TRBV5-1 and TRBJ2-2, with D perhaps matching TRBD1 (5 bases). CDR1 is SGHRS, CDR2 YFSETQ, per germline. Trimming cost V 0 bases and J 4 bases, with 7 bases left between them. CDR3 length: 14 residues. The CDR3 spells CASSLAGRTGELFF. The CDR3 coding sequence is TGCGCCAGCAGCTTGGCAGGGCGCACCGGGGAGCTGTTTTTT. Based on the CDR3 plus reference TRBV5-1 and TRBJ2-2, the full variable domain is KAGVTQTPRYLIKTRGQQVTLSCSPISGHRSVSWYQQTPGQGLQFLFEYFSETQRNKGNFPGRFSGRQFSNSRSEMNVSTLELGDSALYLCASSLAGRTGELFFGEGSRLTVL.

This chain joins TRBV7-9 and TRBJ2-5; TRBD1 matches at 11 bases. The CDR3 runs to 14 residues. Germline V gene data show CDR1 as SEHNR and CDR2 as FQNEAQ (reference sequence). V lost 5 bases and J lost 4; bases outside the gene matches: 3. CDR3 in DNA: TGTGCCAGCAGCCTGGACAGGGGGCGAGAGACCCAGTACTTC. This encodes CASSLDRGRETQYF.

This chain links TRBV4-3 with TRBJ2-7; tentative D call: TRBD1 (5 bases). CDR3 length: 14 amino acids. Germline V gene lookup returns CDR1 LGHNA and CDR2 YSLEER. Between the trimmed V and J ends, which lost 0 bases and 4 bases, there was a span of 10 bases. The CDR3 region is CASSQEKGNYEQYF. In DNA form, the CDR3 reads TGCGCCAGCAGCCAAGAAAAGGGGAATTACGAGCAGTACTTC.

This clone occurred once. The chain uses TRBV7-2 and TRBJ1-1; 11 nucleotides agree with TRBD1. Losses at the gene ends were 2 bases for V and 10 bases for J; bases not matched to a gene: 12. There are 16 residues in the CDR3. CDR1 is SGHTA and CDR2 is FQGNSA in the germline V gene. The CDR3 nucleotides read TGTGCCAGCAGCTTATCAGGGACAGGGGGAGAGTGGGGAGCTTTCTTT. It translates to CASSLSGTGGEWGAFF. Combining the CDR3 with reference TRBV7-2 and TRBJ1-1 gives the whole variable domain GAGVSQSPSNKVTEKGKDVELRCDPISGHTALYWYRQSLGQGLEFLIYFQGNSAPDKSGLPSDRFSAERTGGSVSTLTIQRTQQEDSAVYLCASSLSGTGGEWGAFFGQGTRLTVV.

The chain couples TRBV4-1 to TRBJ1-6; 7 bases are shared with TRBD1. CDR3 length equals 14 residues. Germline trimming cut 4 bases from V and 9 bases from J; bases unmatched to any gene: 6. CDR1 MGHRA and CDR2 YSYEKL come from the germline V gene. CDR3 DNA sequence: TGCGCCAGCAGCCCTCCGGGACAGCTTTCACCCCTCCACTTT. Translated: CASSPPGQLSPLHF.

The gene calls are TRBV6-2 or TRBV6-3 and TRBJ2-5; 7 positions match TRBD2. The CDR3 extends over 13 amino acids. The V gene's germline CDR1 is MNHEY and CDR2 SVGEGT. V was clipped by 2 bases and J by 4 bases; unmatched bases: 1. The CDR3 sequence is CASSYAGVETQYF. In DNA form, the CDR3 reads TGTGCCAGCAGTTACGCGGGGGTAGAGACCCAGTACTTC.

In its sample, this clone was seen once. The chain employs TRBV18 and TRBJ1-2; D is ambiguous. The germline V gene encodes CDR1 KGHSH and CDR2 LQKENI. V dropped 3 bases and J dropped 6 bases, with 8 bases sitting between them. The CDR3 has 12 residues. The CDR3 is CASSPVIDGYTF. The CDR3 DNA is TGTGCCAGCTCACCGGTCATCGATGGCTACACCTTC.

J is TRBJ2-7 and V is TRBV18, with unresolved D. V dropped 3 bases and J dropped 5 bases, with 8 bases sitting between them. The germline gives CDR1 KGHSH, CDR2 LQKENI. This CDR3 has 12 amino acids. CDR3 residues: CASSPPTHEQYF. The DNA of the CDR3 is TGTGCCAGCTCACCCCCGACCCACGAGCAGTACTTC.

This chain joins TRBV25-1 and TRBJ1-2, with TRBD1 as a possible D gene (5 bases). Per the germline V gene, CDR1 is MGHDK and CDR2 is SYGVNS. V shed 5 bases and J shed 5 bases, with 15 bases lying between them. The CDR3 loop spans 14 amino acids. The CDR3 nucleotides read TGTGCCAGCAGTCACGCAGGGCCTGGGTATGGCTACACCTTC. The encoded protein is CASSHAGPGYGYTF.

The rearrangement joins TRBV5-6 to TRBJ1-2; D gene uncertain. V was shortened by 4 bases and J by 7 bases, with 17 bases between the two germline ends. The CDR3 is made up of 14 amino acids. In germline, CDR1 is SGHDT, CDR2 YYEEEE. The CDR3 region has the DNA TGTGCCAGCAGCCGTGGAATAGGAGGCCCTGGCTACACCTTC. Protein product: CASSRGIGGPGYTF.

The V call is TRBV5-4, the J call TRBJ1-6, with D possibly matching TRBD1 (6 bases). The CDR3 loop spans 15 amino acids. V dropped 5 bases and J dropped 10 bases, with 19 bases sitting between them. Per the germline V gene, CDR1 is SGHNT and CDR2 is YYREEE (reference sequence). The CDR3 DNA sequence: TGTGCCAGCAGTCTTGACAGGACGGCCTTATCACCCCTCCACTTT. Protein: CASSLDRTALSPLHF. Looking up the rest from reference TRBV5-4 and TRBJ1-6 gives the full variable domain: ETGVTQSPTHLIKTRGQQVTLRCSSQSGHNTVSWYQQALGQGPQFIFQYYREEENGRGNFPPRFSGLQFPNYSSELNVNALELDDSALYLCASSLDRTALSPLHFGNGTRLTVT.

The J gene is TRBJ1-2, the V gene TRBV5-1; 8 positions match TRBD1. The trim removed 0 bases at V and 9 bases at J, leaving 16 bases unmatched. Germline V lookup: CDR1 SGHRS, CDR2 YFSETQ. The length of the CDR3 is 17 residues. The CDR3 nucleotides read TGCGCCAGCAGCTTGGGCCAATCAGGGGGCATCTATGGGAGCTACACCTTC. Its translation is CASSLGQSGGIYGSYTF. Drawing the rest from reference TRBV5-1 and TRBJ1-2, the complete variable domain is KAGVTQTPRYLIKTRGQQVTLSCSPISGHRSVSWYQQTPGQGLQFLFEYFSETQRNKGNFPGRFSGRQFSNSRSEMNVSTLELGDSALYLCASSLGQSGGIYGSYTFGSGTRLTVV.